These 27 T cell receptor beta chains were sequenced from one sample in a study of neurological immune-mediated disorders. TCRdb recomputed calls from the 5' RACE reads with MiXCR, one row per CDR3 protein. This sample yields tens of thousands of distinct CDR3 sequences, of which around 3% are seen a single time; about 3.5% belongs to the top ten. The sequenced sample consisted of PBMCs. The source of these receptors is a man aged 40-49 years with multiple sclerosis.

This clonotype was counted a few times. The genes are TRBV6-6 and TRBJ1-2; possible D gene TRBD1, 6 bases. The CDR3 is made up of 15 amino acids. V was pared by 3 bases and J by 0 bases, with 11 bases between. Looked up from germline, CDR1 is MNHNY and CDR2 is SVGAGI (reference sequence). This CDR3 reads CASSYGQTTNYGYTF. In nucleotides, the CDR3 is TGTGCCAGCAGTTATGGACAGACAACTAACTATGGCTACACCTTC.

On this clonotype: Possible read error: a much larger clone is one base away. The chain joins TRBV29-1 to TRBJ1-2, with 10 bases fitting TRBD1. Germline CDR1 SQVTM, CDR2 ANQGSEA. This CDR3 is built from 12 residues. The junction had 7 bases not matched to a gene; V was cut back by 8 bases and J by 7 bases. CDR3 region: CSYWTGGFGYTF. CDR3 in DNA: TGCAGCTACTGGACAGGGGGTTTTGGCTACACCTTC.

This clonotype was seen repeatedly, ten times or more. The rearrangement joins TRBV9 to TRBJ1-1; D may be TRBD1 (5 bases). Trimming left V 1 base short and J 4 bases short, with 11 bases between. CDR3 length: 14 residues. Germline-derived CDR1 and CDR2 are SGDLS and YYNGEE. DNA of the CDR3: TGTGCCAGCAGCGTACAGGGAAGCGGCACTGAAGCTTTCTTT. This codes for CASSVQGSGTEAFF.

Many counts were recorded for this clonotype. The V gene is TRBV5-6, the J gene TRBJ1-3; no clear D. This CDR3 has 12 residues. V lost 4 bases to trimming and J lost 4 bases, with 6 bases between them. Germline CDR1 and CDR2: SGHDT and YYEEEE. DNA for the CDR3: TGTGCCAGCAGCCCCGGAGGAAACACCATATATTTT. Translation gives CASSPGGNTIYF. The variable domain in full, with the rest retrieved from reference TRBV5-6 and TRBJ1-3, is DAGVTQSPTHLIKTRGQQVTLRCSPKSGHDTVSWYQQALGQGPQFIFQYYEEEERQRGNFPDRFSGHQFPNYSSELNVNALLLGDSALYLCASSPGGNTIYFGEGSWLTVV.

This clonotype was seen at least ten times. V and J are TRBV11-1 and TRBJ1-4, with D possibly being TRBD1 (6 bases). V lost 3 bases, J lost 6 bases, and 14 bases lay in between. Looked up from germline, CDR1 is SGHAT and CDR2 is FQDESV (reference sequence). This CDR3 is 15 amino acids long. The CDR3 protein is CASSFLTGGDEKLFF. The DNA for the CDR3 is TGTGCCAGCAGCTTTTTGACCGGGGGCGATGAAAAACTGTTTTTT.

This clonotype was seen many times. J is TRBJ2-1 and V is TRBV20-1, with 9 positions matching TRBD2. Germline V gene lookup returns CDR1 DFQATT and CDR2 SNEGSKA (reference sequence). This CDR3 comprises 16 residues. V lost 3 bases and J lost 4; bases outside the gene matches: 10. The CDR3 nucleotides read TGCAGTGCTAGTCTCCGGGCGGGAGGGGGGTACAATGAGCAGTTCTTC. Its protein is CSASLRAGGGYNEQFF.

This clonotype showed up just a few times. This clone may be a read error of a much larger clone one base away. V usage is TRBV10-3 and J usage is TRBJ1-5; D is perhaps TRBD1 (5 bases). Germline lookup yields CDR1 ENHRY and CDR2 SYGVKD. This CDR3 comprises 15 residues. The CDR3 DNA is TGTGCCATCAGTGACCCAGGGAATTTGGAACAGCCCCAGAATTTT. It is translated as CAISDPGNLEQPQNF.

In its sample, this clonotype was seen many times. The chain has TRBV29-1 and TRBJ2-3; D possibly corresponds to TRBD1 (6 bases). The CDR3 length is 13 residues. V dropped 7 bases and J dropped 0 bases, with 11 bases sitting between them. Germline lookup yields CDR1 SQVTM and CDR2 ANQGSEA. The DNA for the CDR3 is TGCAGCGGGGGGCCCCGGAGCACAGATACGCAGTATTTT. Its translation is CSGGPRSTDTQYF.

This clonotype came up many times. This chain joins TRBV15 and TRBJ2-1, with TRBD2 matching over 7 bases. V was pared by 0 bases and J by 15 bases, with 14 bases of the junction left unmatched. CDR1 and CDR2 from the germline V gene are LNHNV and YYDKDF (reference sequence). This CDR3 contains 15 residues. The chain's CDR3 is CATSRDRGGGSPRFF. The CDR3 nucleotides read TGTGCCACCAGCAGAGATCGGGGCGGGGGATCCCCGCGGTTCTTC.

This clonotype was recorded at least ten times. The V call is TRBV20-1, the J call TRBJ2-7; 7 bases map to TRBD2. Germline assignment: CDR1 DFQATT and CDR2 SNEGSKA (reference sequence). J was trimmed by 3 bases and V by 4 bases; bases with no gene match: 6. The length of the CDR3 is 13 residues. CDR3 bases: TGCAGTGCTACGGGACTAAACCTCTACGAGCAGTACTTC. Amino acids: CSATGLNLYEQYF.

This clonotype has a count of ten or more. The gene calls are TRBV10-3 and TRBJ1-5; 7 bases fit TRBD1. The CDR3 extends over 15 amino acids. CDR1 is ENHRY and CDR2 is SYGVKD in the germline V gene. The V segment lost 3 bases and the J segment 7 bases; nucleotides outside the gene matches: 9. CDR3 residues: CAISEAGGVGQPQHF. In nucleotides, the CDR3 is TGTGCCATCAGTGAAGCAGGGGGGGTAGGCCAGCCCCAGCATTTT.

There are many counts of this clonotype. The rearrangement joins TRBV18 to TRBJ1-5; weak D call: TRBD1 (5 bases). Trimming shortened V by 3 bases and J by 2 bases, and 8 bases separated the two germline ends. The V gene's germline CDR1 is KGHSH and CDR2 LQKENI. The CDR3 totals 14 residues. The CDR3 sequence: CASSPGGGNQPQHF. The CDR3 DNA is TGTGCCAGCTCACCTGGGGGGGGCAATCAGCCCCAGCATTTT.

This clonotype was counted ten times or more. CDR3 DNA: TGCGCCAGCAGCTTGGGACAGGGCGGGGATGAAAAACTGTTTTTT. Amino acid sequence: CASSLGQGGDEKLFF. This chain connects TRBV5-1 to TRBJ1-4, with TRBD1 identical over 7 bases. Germline CDR1 and CDR2: SGHRS and YFSETQ. Germline trimming cut 0 bases from V and 6 bases from J; bases unmatched to any gene: 5. This CDR3 region has 15 residues.

This clonotype showed up many times. This chain joins TRBV7-2 and TRBJ2-1; 10 nucleotides match TRBD2. The CDR3 length is 16 residues. Germline assignment: CDR1 SGHTA and CDR2 FQGNSA. Trimming at V came to 2 bases and at J to 9 bases, leaving 10 bases not matched to a gene. The CDR3, as DNA: TGTGCCAGCAGCTTAAGTGGGCTAGCGGGAGTGGGTGAGCAGTTCTTC. This sequence encodes CASSLSGLAGVGEQFF.

The J gene is TRBJ2-4, the V gene TRBV7-8, with 10 bases aligning to TRBD2. The trim removed 4 bases at V and 1 base at J, leaving 7 bases unmatched. CDR3 size: 17 residues. The germline V gene has CDR1 SGHVS and CDR2 FQNEAQ. CDR3 coding DNA: TGTGCCAGCAGCTCTTATAGCGGGAGGCAGGCCAAAAACATTCAGTACTTC. It yields the protein CASSSYSGRQAKNIQYF.

This clonotype was recorded many times. The rearrangement links TRBV2 to TRBJ2-1, with D possibly matching TRBD1 (6 bases). V lost 6 bases and J 6 bases, leaving 18 bases between the germline ends. From germline, CDR1 is SNHLY and CDR2 FYNNEI. The CDR3 contains 15 residues. The CDR3 sequence is CASRQQGTPFNEQFF. CDR3 nucleotides: TGTGCCAGCAGGCAACAGGGAACACCCTTCAATGAGCAGTTCTTC. Complete variable domain (other parts from reference TRBV2 and TRBJ2-1): EPEVTQTPSHQVTQMGQEVILRCVPISNHLYFYWYRQILGQKVEFLVSFYNNEISEKSEIFDDQFSVERPDGSNFTLKIRSTKLEDSAMYFCASRQQGTPFNEQFFGPGTRLTVL.

There are many counts of this clonotype. This chain links TRBV20-1 with TRBJ2-3, with unresolved D. The V end lost 1 base, the J end lost 7 bases, and 9 bases lay between the germline ends. The CDR3 runs to 12 residues. Looked up from germline, CDR1 is DFQATT and CDR2 is SNEGSKA (reference sequence). CDR3 DNA sequence: TGCAGTGCTAGAGCCCTGGGGTATACGCAGTATTTT. It translates to CSARALGYTQYF.

This clonotype is medium-sized within its sample. V usage is TRBV12-3 or TRBV12-4 and J usage is TRBJ2-3, with 16 bases aligning to TRBD2. CDR3 length: 17 residues. V shed 5 bases, J shed 3 bases, and the junction held 5 bases outside the gene matches. DNA for the CDR3: TGTGCCAGCAGTCCCGGGACTAGCGGGGGGGAGACAGATACGCAGTATTTT. This encodes CASSPGTSGGETDTQYF.

This clonotype was recorded many times. The rearrangement joins TRBV3-1 to TRBJ1-1; the D gene is possibly TRBD1 (5 bases). The CDR3 consists of 12 residues. Germline assignment: CDR1 LGHDT and CDR2 YNNKEL (reference sequence). The V end lost 6 bases, the J end lost 6 bases, and 11 bases lay between the germline ends. The CDR3 is CASSLSGAEAFF. The CDR3 bases are TGTGCCAGCAGTCTCTCGGGGGCTGAAGCTTTCTTT. Full variable domain (rest looked up from reference TRBV3-1 and TRBJ1-1): DTAVSQTPKYLVTQMGNDKSIKCEQNLGHDTMYWYKQDSKKFLKIMFSYNNKELIINETVPNRFSPKSPDKAHLNLHINSLELGDSAVYFCASSLSGAEAFFGQGTRLTVV.

This clonotype was counted ten times or more. V is TRBV7-3 and J is TRBJ2-3; D might be TRBD2 (6 bases). This CDR3 is built from 16 residues. V was shortened by 5 bases and J by 6 bases, with 21 bases between the two germline ends. Germline loops: CDR1 SGHTA, CDR2 FQGTGA. The CDR3 DNA follows: TGTGCCAGCAGCCGGGGATTTAGCGGAGGGGCGGATACGCAGTATTTT. Its protein is CASSRGFSGGADTQYF.

This clonotype was detected many times. The chain joins TRBV5-5 to TRBJ2-2; 8 bases are a match to TRBD2. The CDR3 runs to 15 residues. The germline gives CDR1 SGHKS, CDR2 YYEKEE (reference sequence). V lost 1 base, J lost 4 bases, and 3 bases stayed unmatched. CDR3 in amino acids: CASSLRGGPTGELFF. The DNA for the CDR3 is TGTGCCAGCAGCTTGCGCGGGGGGCCCACCGGGGAGCTGTTTTTT. The full variable domain, completed using reference TRBV5-5 and TRBJ2-2, is DAGVTQSPTHLIKTRGQQVTLRCSPISGHKSVSWYQQVLGQGPQFIFQYYEKEERGRGNFPDRFSARQFPNYSSELNVNALLLGDSALYLCASSLRGGPTGELFFGEGSRLTVL.

In this sample, this clonotype turned up many times. This sequence joins TRBV20-1 and TRBJ2-1; D possibly corresponds to TRBD2 (5 bases). The germline CDR1 and CDR2 sequences are DFQATT and SNEGSKA (reference sequence). Trimming shortened V by 4 bases and J by 2 bases, and 9 bases separated the two germline ends. This CDR3 has 13 residues. This CDR3 reads CSANGDTYNEQFF. CDR3 bases: TGCAGTGCTAACGGGGATACCTACAATGAGCAGTTCTTC.

This clonotype was seen repeatedly, ten times or more. Here the CDR3 reads CSARSGQDNNSPLHF. CDR3 DNA sequence: TGCAGTGCTAGATCGGGACAAGATAACAATTCACCCCTCCACTTT. The chain has TRBV20-1 and TRBJ1-6; D is possibly TRBD1 (6 bases). The V and J ends lost 2 bases and 7 bases respectively, with 15 bases between them. Germline values: CDR1 DFQATT, CDR2 SNEGSKA (reference sequence). The CDR3 has 15 amino acids.

This clonotype was recorded many times. The genes are TRBV20-1 and TRBJ2-1, with D perhaps TRBD1 (5 bases). The germline V and J ends were trimmed by 6 bases and 5 bases, with 11 bases remaining between them. The CDR3 totals 12 residues. Germline V gene sequence: CDR1 DFQATT, CDR2 SNEGSKA (reference sequence). CDR3 sequence: CSANRQNNEQFF. In nucleotides, the CDR3 is TGCAGTGCCAACAGACAGAACAATGAGCAGTTCTTC.

This clonotype came up many times. V usage is TRBV2 and J usage is TRBJ2-7; TRBD1 might be the D (5 bases). The CDR3 runs 11 residues. The V end lost 8 bases, the J end lost 3 bases, and 8 bases lay between the germline ends. Per the germline V gene, CDR1 is SNHLY and CDR2 is FYNNEI. The DNA of the CDR3 is TGTGCCAGCCGCCAGGGCTACGAGCAGTACTTC. Translating gives CASRQGYEQYF.

This clonotype was observed at least ten times. The CDR3 DNA reads as TGCAGCGCCCCACTAGCGGCAGAGACCCAGTACTTC. It translates to CSAPLAAETQYF. The rearrangement links TRBV29-1 to TRBJ2-5; 8 nucleotides line up with TRBD2. With V trimmed by 7 bases and J by 4 bases, 5 bases remained unmatched. From germline, CDR1 is SQVTM and CDR2 ANQGSEA. The CDR3 runs 12 residues. Looking up the rest from reference TRBV29-1 and TRBJ2-5 gives the full variable domain: SAVISQKPSRDICQRGTSLTIQCQVDSQVTMMFWYRQQPGQSLTLIATANQGSEATYESGFVIDKFPISRPNLTFSTLTVSNMSPEDSSIYLCSAPLAAETQYFGPGTRLLVL.

The chain has TRBV7-6 and TRBJ1-1; no clear D gene. There are 13 residues in the CDR3. Between the trimmed V and J ends, which lost 5 bases and 0 bases, there was a span of 7 bases. The germline CDR1 and CDR2 sequences are SGHVS and FNYEAQ. This chain's CDR3 is CASSATMNTEAFF. The CDR3 DNA reads TGTGCCAGCAGCGCCACAATGAACACTGAAGCTTTCTTT.